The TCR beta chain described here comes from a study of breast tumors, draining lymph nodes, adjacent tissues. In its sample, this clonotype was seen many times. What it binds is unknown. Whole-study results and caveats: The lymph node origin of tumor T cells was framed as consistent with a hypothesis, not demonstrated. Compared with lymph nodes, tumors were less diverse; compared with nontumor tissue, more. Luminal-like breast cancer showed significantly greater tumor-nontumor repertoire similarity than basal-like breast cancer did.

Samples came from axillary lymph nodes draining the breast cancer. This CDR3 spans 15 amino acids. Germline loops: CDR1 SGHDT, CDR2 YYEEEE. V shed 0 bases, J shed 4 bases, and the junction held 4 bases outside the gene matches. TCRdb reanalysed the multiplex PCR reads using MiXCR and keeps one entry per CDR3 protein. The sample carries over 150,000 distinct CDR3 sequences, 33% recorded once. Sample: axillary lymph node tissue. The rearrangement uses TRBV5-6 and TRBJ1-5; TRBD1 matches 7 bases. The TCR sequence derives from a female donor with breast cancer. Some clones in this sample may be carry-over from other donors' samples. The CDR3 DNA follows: TGTGCCAGCAGCTTGGAGGCGACAGGGAATCAGCCCCAGCATTTT. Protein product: CASSLEATGNQPQHF.